The subject of this entry is one T cell receptor (beta chain). Its specificity is unknown. The naive CD8 fraction comprised CD45RO-negative cells positively selected for CCR7 and excluded terminally differentiated effector memory CD45RA+ cells. Sorted subsets were amplified in replicate PCRs using around 0.2 ug DNA, approximately 30,000 T cell genomes. This table comes from immunoSEQ multiplex PCR, and its TCRdb copy is limited to in-frame clones, with some not included. Here the sample spans fewer than 850,000 clones, 90% to 97% being singletons. V gave up 6 bases and J gave up 2 bases; unmatched junction bases: 7. CDR1 and CDR2 (germline): PRHDT, FYEKMQ (reference sequence). This CDR3 comprises 16 residues. This sample is part of a study of shared clonotypes between healthy human individuals. Study at large: Each donor's CD8 memory used one plate, CD8 naive two, each CD4 subset three. Findings and limits, study-wide: Apart from blood, nothing was sampled; tissue repertoires likely differ. Naive subsets usually exceeded memory subsets in estimated richness.

The gene calls are TRBV13 and TRBJ2-1, with 10 bases fitting TRBD2. What was sequenced was naive CD8+ T cells sorted from blood. This clonotype was obtained from a man aged 25 to 45 in good health. CDR3 sequence: CASRRTSGHTYNEQFF. Here the CDR3 DNA reads TGTGCCAGCAGACGGACTAGCGGACACACCTACAATGAGCAGTTCTTC.